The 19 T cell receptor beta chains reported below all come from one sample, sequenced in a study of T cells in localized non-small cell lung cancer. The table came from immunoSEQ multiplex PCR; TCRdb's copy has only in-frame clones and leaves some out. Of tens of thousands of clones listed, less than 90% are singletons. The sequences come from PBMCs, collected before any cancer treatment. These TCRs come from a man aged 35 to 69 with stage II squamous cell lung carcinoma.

CDR3 protein: CASTPRGFNQPQHF. CDR3 coding DNA: TGTGCCAGTACCCCACGGGGTTTTAATCAGCCCCAGCATTTT. The V gene is TRBV19, the J gene TRBJ1-5, with unresolved D. The V end was cut by 7 bases, the J end by 4 bases, with 14 bases between. CDR3 size: 14 residues. CDR1 LNHDA and CDR2 SQIVND come from the germline V gene (reference sequence).

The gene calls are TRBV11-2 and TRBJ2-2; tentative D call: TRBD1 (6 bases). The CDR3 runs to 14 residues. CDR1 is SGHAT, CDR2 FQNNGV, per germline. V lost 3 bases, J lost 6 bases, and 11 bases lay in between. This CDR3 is CASSFHRVPGELFF. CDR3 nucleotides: TGTGCCAGCAGCTTCCACAGGGTCCCCGGGGAGCTGTTTTTT.

Here the CDR3 reads CASSIGSERVTYEQYF. In DNA form, the CDR3 reads TGTGCCAGTAGTATTGGGTCTGAGCGGGTGACCTACGAGCAGTACTTC. V is TRBV19 and J is TRBJ2-7; D is perhaps TRBD2 (6 bases). V shed 3 bases and J shed 2 bases, with 17 bases lying between them. Germline lookup yields CDR1 LNHDA and CDR2 SQIVND (reference sequence). The CDR3 extends over 16 amino acids.

This CDR3 is CAIKSGTGSEIAEQYF. DNA of the CDR3: TGTGCCATCAAGTCCGGGACAGGGTCCGAGATCGCCGAGCAGTACTTC. The chain carries TRBV10-3 and TRBJ2-7, with 9 bases that match TRBD1. CDR1 ENHRY and CDR2 SYGVKD come from the germline V gene. The CDR3 consists of 16 residues. V was pared by 7 bases and J by 6 bases, with 16 bases of the junction left unmatched.

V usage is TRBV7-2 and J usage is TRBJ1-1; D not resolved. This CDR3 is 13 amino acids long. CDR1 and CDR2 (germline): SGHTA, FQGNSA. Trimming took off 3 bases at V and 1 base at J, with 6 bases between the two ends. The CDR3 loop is CASSLTRNTEAFF. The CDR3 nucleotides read TGTGCCAGCAGCTTGACAAGGAACACTGAAGCTTTCTTT.

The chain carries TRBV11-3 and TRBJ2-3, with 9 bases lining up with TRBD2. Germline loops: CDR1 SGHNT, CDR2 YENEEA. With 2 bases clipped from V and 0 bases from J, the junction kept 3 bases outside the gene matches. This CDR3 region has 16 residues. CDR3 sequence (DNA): TGTGCCAGCAGCTTACGGGGACTAGCTAGCACAGATACGCAGTATTTT. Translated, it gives CASSLRGLASTDTQYF.

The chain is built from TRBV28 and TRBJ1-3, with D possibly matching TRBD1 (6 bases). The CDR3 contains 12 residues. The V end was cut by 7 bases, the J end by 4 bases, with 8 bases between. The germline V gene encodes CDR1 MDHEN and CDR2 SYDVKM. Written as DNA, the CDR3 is TGTGCCAGCAATCAGGGGGGAAACACCATATATTTT. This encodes CASNQGGNTIYF. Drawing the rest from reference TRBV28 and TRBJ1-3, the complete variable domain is DVKVTQSSRYLVKRTGEKVFLECVQDMDHENMFWYRQDPGLGLRLIYFSYDVKMKEKGDIPEGYSVSREKKERFSLILESASTNQTSMYLCASNQGGNTIYFGEGSWLTVV.

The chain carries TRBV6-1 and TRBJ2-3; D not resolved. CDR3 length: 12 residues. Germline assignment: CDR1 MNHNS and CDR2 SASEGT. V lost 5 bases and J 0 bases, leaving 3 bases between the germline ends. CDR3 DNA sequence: TGTGCCAGCAGTCAGAGCACAGATACGCAGTATTTT. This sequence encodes CASSQSTDTQYF.

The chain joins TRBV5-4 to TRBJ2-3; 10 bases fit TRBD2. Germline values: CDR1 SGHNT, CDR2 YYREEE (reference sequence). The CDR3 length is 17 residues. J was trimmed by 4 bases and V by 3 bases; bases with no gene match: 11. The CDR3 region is CASSSSSGSSSADTQYF. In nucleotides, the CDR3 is TGTGCCAGCAGCTCCTCTAGCGGGAGTTCGTCGGCAGATACGCAGTATTTT. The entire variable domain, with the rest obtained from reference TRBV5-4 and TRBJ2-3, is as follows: ETGVTQSPTHLIKTRGQQVTLRCSSQSGHNTVSWYQQALGQGPQFIFQYYREEENGRGNFPPRFSGLQFPNYSSELNVNALELDDSALYLCASSSSSGSSSADTQYFGPGTRLTVL.

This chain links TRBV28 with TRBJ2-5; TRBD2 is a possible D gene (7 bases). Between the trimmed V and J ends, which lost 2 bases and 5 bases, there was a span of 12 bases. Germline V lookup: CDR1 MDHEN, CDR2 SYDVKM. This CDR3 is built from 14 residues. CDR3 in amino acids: CASSLGGAGETQYF. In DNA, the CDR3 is TGTGCCAGCAGTTTAGGGGGGGCAGGGGAGACCCAGTACTTC.

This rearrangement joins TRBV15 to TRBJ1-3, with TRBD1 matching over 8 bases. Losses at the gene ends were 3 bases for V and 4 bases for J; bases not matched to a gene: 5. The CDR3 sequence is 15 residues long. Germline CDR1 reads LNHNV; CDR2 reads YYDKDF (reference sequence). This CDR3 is CATSRTGAGGNTIYF. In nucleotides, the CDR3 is TGTGCCACCAGCAGGACAGGGGCCGGAGGAAACACCATATATTTT.

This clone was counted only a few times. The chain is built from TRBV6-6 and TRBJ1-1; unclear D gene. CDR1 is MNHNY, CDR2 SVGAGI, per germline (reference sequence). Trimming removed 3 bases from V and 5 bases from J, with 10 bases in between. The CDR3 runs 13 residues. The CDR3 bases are TGTGCCAGCAGTTATCGGTCAGAGACTGAAGCTTTCTTT. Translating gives CASSYRSETEAFF.

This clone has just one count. This CDR3 is CASSPHPSTETQYF. CDR3 coding DNA: TGTGCCAGCAGTCCACACCCTTCAACAGAGACCCAGTACTTC. This chain connects TRBV6-6 to TRBJ2-5, with unresolved D. The CDR3 has 14 residues. Trimming took 5 bases from V and 4 from J, leaving 14 bases between them. Germline CDR1 and CDR2: MNHNY and SVGAGI (reference sequence).

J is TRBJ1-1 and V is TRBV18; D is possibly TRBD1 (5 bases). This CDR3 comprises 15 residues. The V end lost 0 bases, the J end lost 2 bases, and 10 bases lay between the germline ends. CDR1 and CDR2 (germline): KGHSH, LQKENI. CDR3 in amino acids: CASSPPSTVNTEAFF. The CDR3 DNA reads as TGTGCCAGCTCACCACCTTCGACAGTAAACACTGAAGCTTTCTTT.

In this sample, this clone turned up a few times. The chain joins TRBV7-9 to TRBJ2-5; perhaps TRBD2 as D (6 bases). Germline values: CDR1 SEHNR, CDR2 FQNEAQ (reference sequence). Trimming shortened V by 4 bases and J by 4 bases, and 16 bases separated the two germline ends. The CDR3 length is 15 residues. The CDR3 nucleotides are TGTGCCAGCAGCTCCAGAAGGGAGGAGGTAGAGACCCAGTACTTC. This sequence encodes CASSSRREEVETQYF.

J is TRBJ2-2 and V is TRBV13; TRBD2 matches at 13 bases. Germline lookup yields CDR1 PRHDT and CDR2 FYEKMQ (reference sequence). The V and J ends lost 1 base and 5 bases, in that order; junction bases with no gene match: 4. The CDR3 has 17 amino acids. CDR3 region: CASSLAGTSGDTGELFF. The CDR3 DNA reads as TGTGCCAGCAGCTTAGCCGGGACTAGCGGGGATACCGGGGAGCTGTTTTTT.

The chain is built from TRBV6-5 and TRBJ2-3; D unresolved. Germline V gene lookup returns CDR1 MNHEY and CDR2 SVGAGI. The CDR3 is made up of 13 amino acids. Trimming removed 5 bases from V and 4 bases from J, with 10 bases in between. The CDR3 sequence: CASSPKVSDTQYF. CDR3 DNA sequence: TGTGCCAGCAGTCCCAAAGTTTCAGATACGCAGTATTTT.

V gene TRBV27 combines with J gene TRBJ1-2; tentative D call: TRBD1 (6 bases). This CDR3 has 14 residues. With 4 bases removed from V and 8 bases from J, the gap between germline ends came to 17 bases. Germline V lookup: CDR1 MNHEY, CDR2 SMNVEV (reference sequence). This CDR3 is CASSSLGGQGGYTF. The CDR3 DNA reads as TGTGCCAGCAGTTCCTTAGGGGGGCAGGGAGGCTACACCTTC.

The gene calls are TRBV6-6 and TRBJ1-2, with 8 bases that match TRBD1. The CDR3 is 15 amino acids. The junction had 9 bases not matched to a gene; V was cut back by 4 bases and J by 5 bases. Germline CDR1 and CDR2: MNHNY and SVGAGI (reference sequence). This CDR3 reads CASSSSTGASYGYTF. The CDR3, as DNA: TGTGCCAGCAGTTCCTCGACAGGGGCCAGTTATGGCTACACCTTC.